A selection of T cell receptor beta chains follows, all from one sample in a study of chemoradiotherapy in HPV16-positive cancers. Clones were read by immunoSEQ multiplex PCR, and TCRdb kept only the in-frame ones, dropping some. The profile shows 8,500 to 14,000 clones, approximately 91% of them singletons. Sequenced here: blood, sampled from a patient who underwent chemoradiotherapy. These receptors came from a human donor with HPV-associated anogenital cancer. The CDR3 runs from the conserved cysteine through the conserved F or W.

cdr3_aa: CASSLVGDHEQYF
v_call: TRBV7-9
j_call: TRBJ2-7

cdr3_aa: CASSYGDPIGNEQFF
v_call: TRBV11-2
j_call: TRBJ2-1

cdr3_aa: CASSAGTTYEQYF
v_call: TRBV18
j_call: TRBJ2-7

cdr3_aa: CASGLGTGNSYEQYF
v_call: TRBV12-5
j_call: TRBJ2-7

cdr3_aa: CASSMGPGFPNSPLHF
v_call: TRBV19
j_call: TRBJ1-6

cdr3_aa: CASSPLPPGDDSNQPQHF
v_call: TRBV18
j_call: TRBJ1-5

cdr3_aa: CASSLGDSGNTIYF
v_call: TRBV5-1
j_call: TRBJ1-3

cdr3_aa: CASSIWPVGNSYEQYF
v_call: TRBV19
j_call: TRBJ2-7

cdr3_aa: CAAGLAGGFEQFF
v_call: TRBV25-1
j_call: TRBJ2-1

cdr3_aa: CASSQEFRVQGAGEAFF
v_call: TRBV4-1
j_call: TRBJ1-1

cdr3_aa: CASSLVGGGNEKLFF
v_call: TRBV5-6
j_call: TRBJ1-4

cdr3_aa: CASYLTGWDTEAFF
v_call: TRBV6-5
j_call: TRBJ1-1

cdr3_aa: CASRELDPNEQYF
v_call: TRBV6-1
j_call: TRBJ2-7